There are a few counts of the clone carrying this T cell receptor (beta chain). The entry originates in a study of blood T cell repertoires in COVID-19. Across the whole study: The United States, Italy and Spain supplied acute and convalescent COVID-19 samples.

Original data processing: From reference gene primer amplification, estimates of nucleated cell counts were derived. TCRdb's copy holds only in-frame clones and misses some; the assay was immunoSEQ multiplex PCR. That table furnishes V, J and clone size, whereas the DNA furnished D and trimming. The sample holds 85,000 to 110,000 clones, 84% seen once. The V end was cut by 1 base, the J end by 0 bases, with 13 bases between. Germline V lookup: CDR1 LNHDA, CDR2 SQIVND (reference sequence). The CDR3 has 16 residues. The rearrangement uses TRBV19 and TRBJ2-7; D is perhaps TRBD1 (6 bases). The source is a human donor in a cohort sampled during active COVID-19. The specimen was peripheral blood. The CDR3 DNA is TGTGCCAGTAGTATAGTGCCCAGGGGATTCTCCTACGAGCAGTACTTC. Protein: CASSIVPRGFSYEQYF.